This TCR beta chain was captured in a study of T cell changes during pregnancy in multiple sclerosis. Trimming took 6 bases from V and 4 from J; bases not matched to a gene: 13. Germline V gene sequence: CDR1 ENHRY, CDR2 SYGVKD. This CDR3 comprises 17 residues. Clones were read by immunoSEQ multiplex PCR, and TCRdb kept only the in-frame ones, dropping some. The sample contains some 40,000 clones, under 95% of which appear only once. The chain carries TRBV10-3 and TRBJ2-5; 11 bases fit TRBD2. The input for sequencing was CD4+ T cells from peripheral blood mononuclear cells, taken in the third trimester of pregnancy. This clonotype was obtained from a female donor with multiple sclerosis, enrolled in a pregnancy study. CDR3 loop: CAISPERGLAGGETQYF. CDR3 nucleotide sequence: TGTGCCATCAGCCCCGAACGAGGTCTAGCGGGAGGAGAGACCCAGTACTTC.